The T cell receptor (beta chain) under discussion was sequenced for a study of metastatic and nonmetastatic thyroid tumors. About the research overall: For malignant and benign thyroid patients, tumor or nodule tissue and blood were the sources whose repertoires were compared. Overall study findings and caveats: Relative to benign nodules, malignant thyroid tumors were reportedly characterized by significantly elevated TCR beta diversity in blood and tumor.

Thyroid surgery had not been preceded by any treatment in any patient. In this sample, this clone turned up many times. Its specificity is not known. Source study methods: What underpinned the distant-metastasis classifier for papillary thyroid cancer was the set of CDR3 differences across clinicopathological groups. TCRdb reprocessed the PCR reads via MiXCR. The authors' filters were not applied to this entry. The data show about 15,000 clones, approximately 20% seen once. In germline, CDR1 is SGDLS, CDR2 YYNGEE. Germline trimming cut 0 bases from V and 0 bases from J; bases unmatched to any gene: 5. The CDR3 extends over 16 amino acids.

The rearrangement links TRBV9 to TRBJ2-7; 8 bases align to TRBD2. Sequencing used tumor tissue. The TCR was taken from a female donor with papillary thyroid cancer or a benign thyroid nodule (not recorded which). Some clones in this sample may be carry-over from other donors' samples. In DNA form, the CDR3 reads TGTGCCAGCAGCGTAGATGGGACTAGTCTCTCCTACGAGCAGTACTTC. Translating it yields CASSVDGTSLSYEQYF.